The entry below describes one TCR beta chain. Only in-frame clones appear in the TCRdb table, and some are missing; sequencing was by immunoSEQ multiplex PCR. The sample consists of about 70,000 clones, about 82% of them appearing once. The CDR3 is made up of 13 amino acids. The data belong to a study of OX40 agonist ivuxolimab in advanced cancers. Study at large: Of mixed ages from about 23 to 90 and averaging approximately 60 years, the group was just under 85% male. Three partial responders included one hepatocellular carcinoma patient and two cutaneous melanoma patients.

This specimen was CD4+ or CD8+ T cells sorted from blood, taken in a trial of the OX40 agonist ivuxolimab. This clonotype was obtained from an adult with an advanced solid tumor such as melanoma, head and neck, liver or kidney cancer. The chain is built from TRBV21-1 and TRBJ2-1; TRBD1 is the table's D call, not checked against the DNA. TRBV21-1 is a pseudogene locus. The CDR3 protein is CASSKGQANEQFF. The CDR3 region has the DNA TGTGCCAGCAGCAAGGGACAGGCGAATGAGCAGTTCTTC.